The sequence of this T cell receptor beta chain was determined in a study of T cell repertoires in cytomegalovirus infection. TCRdb processed the reads anew with MiXCR; each CDR3 protein has one entry. The sample consists of 640,000 or so distinct CDR3 sequences, about 30% of them appearing once. The ends were cut back, 0 bases at V and 2 bases at J, with 7 bases in the middle. CDR1 and CDR2 (germline): ENHRY, SYGVKD. CDR3 length: 14 residues. Details on this clonotype: Its antigen is not identified.

The sequence was obtained from a human donor in good health (CMV status not recorded). Some clones in this sample may be carry-over from other donors' samples. Sample: cultured PBMCs, taken from culture after CMV antigen stimulation. This rearrangement joins TRBV10-3 to TRBJ1-1; D is ambiguous. CDR3 bases: TGTGCCATCAGTGAGTCAAGGCTAAACACTGAAGCTTTCTTT. Translation: CAISESRLNTEAFF.